This T cell receptor (beta chain) was recorded in a study of T cell responses to AZD1222 COVID-19 vaccine. The germline V and J ends were trimmed by 6 bases and 3 bases, with 11 bases remaining between them. The CDR3 has 13 residues. Germline V lookup: CDR1 SGHTA, CDR2 FQGTGA. This clone was seen just once. Method: immunoSEQ multiplex PCR; TCRdb's copy keeps in-frame clones and lacks some. The data show around 170,000 clones, roughly 91% seen once. The clonotype was recovered from an adult who received the AZD1222 COVID-19 vaccine. The starting material was peripheral blood, obtained 28 days after the second AZD1222 dose. This chain connects TRBV7-3 to TRBJ1-1, with D uncertain. The CDR3 DNA follows: TGTGCCAGCAGATCTCCATGGGACACTGAAGCTTTCTTT. Protein product: CASRSPWDTEAFF.